This T cell receptor beta chain was recorded in a study of T cell responses to AZD1222 COVID-19 vaccine. Profiling relied on immunoSEQ multiplex PCR, and the TCRdb table lists in-frame clones only, not all of them. In the table there are 85,000 to 130,000 clones, about 83% of which are singletons. Regarding this clone: Its antigen remains unknown.

The CDR3 is 15 residues long. V lost 2 bases to trimming and J lost 4 bases; unmatched junction nucleotides: 5. Germline CDR1 reads ENHRY; CDR2 reads SYGVKD. Findings and limits, study-wide: Increases in Spike-specific TCR breadth and depth were seen after two AZD1222 doses. In a largely white British group with more females than males, clonal diversity was possibly underestimated. At 160-218 and 743-854, vaccine-associated CD4 TCRs were dominant, and they spanned spike.

The sequenced sample was peripheral blood, obtained on day 0 of AZD1222 vaccination. This chain connects TRBV10-3 to TRBJ1-1; 9 nucleotides agree with TRBD1. This clonotype was sampled from an adult in good health. The CDR3 is CAISEVQGAATEAFF. The CDR3 DNA follows: TGTGCCATCAGTGAGGTACAGGGGGCTGCCACTGAAGCTTTCTTT.